The clone carrying this TCR beta chain was detected ten times or more. The sample originates from a study of neurological immune-mediated disorders. Synthesis of cDNA used 5'RACE (with 10-nucleotide random UMIs). Each CDR3 protein is one row after TCRdb ran MiXCR on the 5' RACE reads. The sample lists tens of thousands of distinct CDR3 sequences; approximately 12% were seen once. V gave up 4 bases and J gave up 7 bases, with 23 bases separating them. Germline V gene data show CDR1 as SGHRS and CDR2 as YFSETQ. The CDR3 has 16 amino acids. Specimen: PBMCs. The chain is built from TRBV5-1 and TRBJ1-1; D gene unclear. The clonotype originates from a woman in her sixties or seventies with HTLV-1-associated myelopathy (HAM/TSP). Here the CDR3 reads CASSPASLKDSHEAFF. CDR3 in DNA: TGCGCCAGCAGCCCCGCTTCCTTAAAGGACTCTCATGAAGCTTTCTTT.